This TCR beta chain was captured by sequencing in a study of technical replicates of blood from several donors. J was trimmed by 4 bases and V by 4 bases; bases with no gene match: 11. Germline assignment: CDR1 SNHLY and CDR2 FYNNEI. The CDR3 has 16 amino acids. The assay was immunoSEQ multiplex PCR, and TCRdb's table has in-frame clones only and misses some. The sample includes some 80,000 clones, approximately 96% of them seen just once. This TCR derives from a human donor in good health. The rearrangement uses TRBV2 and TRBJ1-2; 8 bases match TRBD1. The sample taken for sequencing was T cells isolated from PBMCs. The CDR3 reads CASSAEDRANSYGYTF. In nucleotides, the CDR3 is TGTGCCAGCAGTGCGGAGGACAGGGCGAATTCCTATGGCTACACCTTC.